Below, 28 T cell receptor beta chains from the same sample are listed, as sequenced in a study of OX40 agonist ivuxolimab in advanced cancers. The library was prepared using the immunoSEQ multiplex PCR assay. As stored in TCRdb, this immuneACCESS dataset retains in-frame rearrangements with V and J assigned. A fraction of the clones does not appear; measured against another copy, unresolved V genes explain less than half of the discrepancy, and the remainder lacks a known reason. The sample yields around 63,000 clones; nearly 90% were counted once. 0.25% to 0.3% of the sample rests with the top ten. This specimen consisted of CD4+ or CD8+ T cells sorted from blood, obtained in a trial of the OX40 agonist ivuxolimab. The receptors derive from an adult with an advanced solid tumor such as melanoma, head and neck, liver or kidney cancer.

The chain is built from TRBV20-1 and TRBJ1-1; D possibly corresponds to TRBD1 (5 bases). Per germline, CDR1 DFQATT and CDR2 SNEGSKA (reference sequence). The CDR3 length is 11 residues. Trimming stripped 3 bases from V and 5 bases from J, with 7 bases between. CDR3: CSASEGTEAFF. In DNA form, the CDR3 reads TGCAGTGCTAGCGAGGGGACTGAAGCTTTCTTT.

The chain carries TRBV19 and TRBJ2-3, with D uncertain. Germline V CDR1 and CDR2: LNHDA, SQIVND (reference sequence). Trimming left V 9 bases short and J 0 bases short, with 16 bases between. The CDR3 runs to 15 residues. CDR3 residues: CASNPQISSTDTQYF. The DNA of the CDR3 is TGTGCCAGCAATCCACAAATCTCTAGCACAGATACGCAGTATTTT.

The chain is built from TRBV7-3 and TRBJ2-1, with unresolved D. Trimming pared 3 bases from V and 2 bases from J, leaving 5 bases between. Germline CDR1 and CDR2: SGHTA and FQGTGA. The CDR3 sequence is 13 residues long. CDR3 region: CASSFAAYNEQFF. The CDR3 nucleotides read TGTGCCAGCAGCTTTGCGGCCTACAATGAGCAGTTCTTC.

The chain combines TRBV10-1 with TRBJ2-1; D is unresolved. Trimming took off 4 bases at V and 7 bases at J, with 17 bases between the two ends. The CDR3 runs 15 residues. CDR1 is WNHNN and CDR2 is SYGVQD in the germline V gene (reference sequence). CDR3 amino acids: CASSATPSPHNEQFF. CDR3 nucleotides: TGCGCCAGCAGTGCCACCCCCTCCCCGCATAATGAGCAGTTCTTC.

The CDR3 spells CASSYLGVGLDLRNEQFF. The DNA of the CDR3 is TGTGCCAGCAGCTATCTAGGCGTTGGGCTAGATTTGCGCAATGAGCAGTTCTTC. V usage is TRBV7-2 and J usage is TRBJ2-1, with D hard to call. Germline V lookup: CDR1 SGHTA, CDR2 FQGNSA. This CDR3 has 18 residues. V dropped 4 bases and J dropped 6 bases, with 25 bases sitting between them.

The genes are TRBV5-1 and TRBJ2-5, with D perhaps matching TRBD1 (6 bases). The CDR3 sequence is 13 residues long. Germline V gene lookup returns CDR1 SGHRS and CDR2 YFSETQ. V dropped 1 base and J dropped 5 bases, with 9 bases sitting between them. The CDR3 sequence: CASSLRQGETQYF. CDR3 nucleotides: TGCGCCAGCAGCTTGCGGCAGGGGGAGACCCAGTACTTC.

Only one count was recorded for this clone. This sequence joins TRBV28 and TRBJ2-3; 7 positions agree with TRBD2. Germline V gives CDR1 MDHEN, CDR2 SYDVKM. This CDR3 is 14 amino acids long. The J segment lost 3 bases and the V segment lost 6 bases, leaving 6 bases of the junction unmatched. CDR3 bases: TGTGCCAGCAGGGGGGTCGGGGGGACAGATACGCAGTATTTT. Its translation: CASRGVGGTDTQYF.

This chain joins TRBV27 and TRBJ2-3; weak D call: TRBD1 (6 bases). Germline V lookup: CDR1 MNHEY, CDR2 SMNVEV (reference sequence). V was pared by 5 bases and J by 0 bases, with 12 bases between. The CDR3 runs to 15 residues. CDR3 sequence: CASSRDTISTDTQYF. As DNA, the CDR3 is TGTGCCAGCAGTAGGGACACAATAAGCACAGATACGCAGTATTTT.

This chain uses TRBV2 with TRBJ1-3; a possible D gene is TRBD1 (5 bases). The CDR3 length is 15 residues. Germline-derived CDR1 and CDR2 are SNHLY and FYNNEI. V was cut by 2 bases and J by 4 bases, with 12 bases left in between. CDR3 residues: CASSEISGYGNTIYF. Here the CDR3 DNA reads TGTGCCAGCAGTGAAATTTCAGGGTACGGAAACACCATATATTTT.

This clone turned up a few times. This chain uses TRBV7-7 with TRBJ2-1; 7 bases are a match to TRBD1. This CDR3 region has 15 residues. Germline V lookup: CDR1 SSHAT, CDR2 FNYEAQ (reference sequence). V dropped 5 bases and J dropped 1; count of bases not matched to a gene: 5. CDR3 residues: CASSPQTGSYNEQFF. CDR3 DNA: TGTGCCAGCAGCCCTCAGACAGGGTCCTACAATGAGCAGTTCTTC. Filled out from reference TRBV7-7 and TRBJ2-1, the complete variable domain reads GAGVSQSPRYKVTKRGQDVTLRCDPISSHATLYWYQQALGQGPEFLTYFNYEAQPDKSGLPSDRFSAERPEGSISTLTIQRTEQRDSAMYRCASSPQTGSYNEQFFGPGTRLTVL.

This chain links TRBV5-1 with TRBJ2-5; 8 bases match TRBD2. The germline V gene encodes CDR1 SGHRS and CDR2 YFSETQ. The CDR3 has 16 residues. Germline trimming cut 1 base from V and 5 bases from J; bases unmatched to any gene: 10. Here the CDR3 DNA reads TGCGCCAGCAGCTTGATGTTGGCGGGAGGCGCGGAGACCCAGTACTTC. Protein sequence: CASSLMLAGGAETQYF. The variable domain in full, with the rest retrieved from reference TRBV5-1 and TRBJ2-5, is KAGVTQTPRYLIKTRGQQVTLSCSPISGHRSVSWYQQTPGQGLQFLFEYFSETQRNKGNFPGRFSGRQFSNSRSEMNVSTLELGDSALYLCASSLMLAGGAETQYFGPGTRLLVL.

This clone appeared a single time. The gene calls are TRBV7-9 and TRBJ2-7; 8 nucleotides agree with TRBD2. The V gene end was trimmed by 5 bases and the J gene end by 0 bases; junction bases not matched to a gene: 6. Germline V gene sequence: CDR1 SEHNR, CDR2 FQNEAQ (reference sequence). This CDR3 has 15 amino acids. The CDR3 nucleotides read TGTGCCAGCAGCGTACTAGCGGTCAGCTCCTACGAGCAGTACTTC. Its translation: CASSVLAVSSYEQYF.

V usage is TRBV29-1 and J usage is TRBJ1-2, with 8 bases fitting TRBD1. With 4 bases clipped from V and 4 bases from J, the junction kept 5 bases outside the gene matches. This CDR3 is 13 amino acids long. Germline lookup yields CDR1 SQVTM and CDR2 ANQGSEA. This CDR3 is CSVVFGTGYGYTF. In nucleotides, the CDR3 is TGCAGCGTTGTATTCGGGACAGGCTATGGCTACACCTTC.

The rearrangement links TRBV21-1 to TRBJ2-5. TRBV21-1 is annotated as a pseudogene. This CDR3 comprises 12 residues. CDR3 sequence: CASSHPWETQYF. DNA of the CDR3: TGTGCCAGCAGTCACCCATGGGAGACCCAGTACTTC.

The chain uses TRBV28 and TRBJ2-7; D remains ambiguous. CDR1 is MDHEN and CDR2 is SYDVKM in the germline V gene. V was pared by 7 bases and J by 2 bases, with 21 bases between. This CDR3 is built from 16 residues. CDR3 nucleotides: TGTGCCAGCACCCCGTTCCGTTTGATCGCCCCCTACGAGCAGTACTTC. Residues: CASTPFRLIAPYEQYF.

V gene TRBV19 combines with J gene TRBJ1-1; D is uncertain. The germline gives CDR1 LNHDA, CDR2 SQIVND (reference sequence). This CDR3 spans 16 amino acids. V was trimmed by 3 bases and J by 4 bases, leaving 18 bases between them. CDR3 sequence: CASSIGRSRGGTEAFF. The CDR3 nucleotides read TGTGCCAGTAGTATCGGGAGGTCGCGAGGTGGCACTGAAGCTTTCTTT.

The rearrangement links TRBV7-9 to TRBJ1-1; D is unclear. V shed 1 base and J shed 2 bases, with 5 bases lying between them. The CDR3 totals 13 residues. Germline V gene sequence: CDR1 SEHNR, CDR2 FQNEAQ (reference sequence). CDR3 sequence: CASSLESNTEAFF. The CDR3 nucleotides are TGTGCCAGCAGCTTAGAGTCCAACACTGAAGCTTTCTTT.

The J gene is TRBJ2-5, the V gene TRBV7-8; 9 bases align to TRBD2. The CDR3 length is 16 residues. V was clipped by 1 base and J by 4 bases; unmatched bases: 7. Germline CDR1 SGHVS, CDR2 FQNEAQ. CDR3 sequence (DNA): TGTGCCAGCAGCTTAGGGGGCGGGAGGGCCTCAGAGACCCAGTACTTC. Protein: CASSLGGGRASETQYF.

This chain joins TRBV7-4 and TRBJ2-7; 9 bases map to TRBD2. Germline lookup yields CDR1 SGHVT and CDR2 SQSDAQ. This CDR3 is built from 16 residues. Losses at the gene ends were 1 base for V and 2 bases for J; bases not matched to a gene: 6. CDR3 region: CASSLGRLAGTYEQYF. CDR3 DNA: TGTGCCAGCAGCTTAGGGAGGCTAGCGGGAACCTACGAGCAGTACTTC.

The CDR3 sequence: CASSVVGTGTDTQYF. DNA of the CDR3: TGTGCCAGCAGCGTAGTAGGGACAGGCACAGATACGCAGTATTTT. This chain joins TRBV9 and TRBJ2-3, with TRBD1 matching over 7 bases. CDR3 size: 15 residues. Trimming cost V 0 bases and J 1 base; bases outside gene matches: 2. The germline gives CDR1 SGDLS, CDR2 YYNGEE.

This clone was seen only once. Other DNA sequences in this specimen translate into the identical CDR3. The chain is built from TRBV28 and TRBJ1-1; 12 positions agree with TRBD1. CDR3 size: 14 residues. The V gene end was trimmed by 6 bases and the J gene end by 4 bases; junction bases not matched to a gene: 3. Germline values: CDR1 MDHEN, CDR2 SYDVKM. In DNA, the CDR3 is TGTGCCAGCAGGGGACAGGGGGCCCGCACTGAAGCTTTCTTT. Amino acids: CASRGQGARTEAFF. The variable domain in full, completed from reference TRBV28 and TRBJ1-1, reads DVKVTQSSRYLVKRTGEKVFLECVQDMDHENMFWYRQDPGLGLRLIYFSYDVKMKEKGDIPEGYSVSREKKERFSLILESASTNQTSMYLCASRGQGARTEAFFGQGTRLTVV.

The CDR3 DNA follows: TGTGCCAGCAGCTTAGATCTGTGGGGTGGCGGCTACACCTTC. It encodes CASSLDLWGGGYTF. V usage is TRBV11-2 and J usage is TRBJ1-2; D is uncertain. The CDR3 extends over 14 amino acids. With 0 bases removed from V and 8 bases from J, the gap between germline ends came to 13 bases. The germline V gene encodes CDR1 SGHAT and CDR2 FQNNGV.

This clone was recorded a few times. The chain links TRBV7-8 to TRBJ2-7; 9 nucleotides agree with TRBD1. Germline lookup yields CDR1 SGHVS and CDR2 FQNEAQ. Trimming removed 5 bases from V and 0 bases from J; junction bases left unmatched: 2. The CDR3 extends over 14 amino acids. The CDR3 DNA is TGTGCCAGCAGCCGGGACAGGGTCTCCTACGAGCAGTACTTC. Its protein product is CASSRDRVSYEQYF.

DNA of the CDR3: TGCGCCAGCAGCCCGGGGCACACCTTAAACTATGGCTACACCTTC. It yields the protein CASSPGHTLNYGYTF. This chain connects TRBV5-1 to TRBJ1-2; tentative D call: TRBD1 (5 bases). CDR3 size: 15 residues. The germline V gene encodes CDR1 SGHRS and CDR2 YFSETQ. Between the trimmed V and J ends, which lost 4 bases and 2 bases, there was a span of 15 bases.

This clone has a handful of counts. V gene TRBV19 combines with J gene TRBJ1-1; D uncertain. V lost 1 base, J lost 2 bases, and 8 bases lay in between. Germline CDR1 is LNHDA and CDR2 is SQIVND (reference sequence). CDR3 length equals 14 residues. The CDR3 nucleotides are TGTGCCAGTAGTATAGGCACAGTCAACACTGAAGCTTTCTTT. Its protein product is CASSIGTVNTEAFF.

The V call is TRBV5-4, the J call TRBJ1-1; tentative D call: TRBD1 (5 bases). The V end was cut by 4 bases, the J end by 4 bases, with 14 bases between. The CDR3 is 14 amino acids. CDR1 SGHNT and CDR2 YYREEE come from the germline V gene (reference sequence). The CDR3 here is CASSRDLGTTEAFF. The DNA for the CDR3 is TGTGCCAGCAGCCGGGACTTAGGGACCACTGAAGCTTTCTTT.

The chain employs TRBV2 and TRBJ2-3; D is perhaps TRBD2 (5 bases). Trimming left V 10 bases short and J 1 base short, with 15 bases between. The CDR3 runs 14 residues. CDR1 SNHLY and CDR2 FYNNEI come from the germline V gene. DNA for the CDR3: TGTGCCAACCCAGCGGAACCTCGCACAGATACGCAGTATTTT. This encodes CANPAEPRTDTQYF.

The chain is built from TRBV28 and TRBJ2-3, with unresolved D. The CDR3 covers 12 residues. Deletions cut 2 bases from V and 7 bases from J, with 7 bases between. Germline CDR1 reads MDHEN; CDR2 reads SYDVKM. The CDR3 DNA sequence: TGTGCCAGCAGTTTACCAGCAAATACGCAGTATTTT. It specifies CASSLPANTQYF.